What follows is one T cell receptor (beta chain) and its context. This clonotype was seen ten or more times. No antigen is known for it. Base quality data are lacking; no much larger clone is found one base away. The data are from a study of T cells in Graves' hyperthyroidism and ophthalmopathy (dated by TCRdb to 2018 to 2020). In terms of the full investigation: Peripheral blood samples were taken at the time of initial diagnosis, prior to any treatment. To identify distinguishing TCR V-J signatures, a discovery cohort of 90 to 100 patients was used, comprising under 45 with Graves' ophthalmopathy and some 60 with stable Graves' hyperthyroidism. Prospective prediction of ophthalmopathy was tested in an independent validation cohort of approximately 19 hyperthyroidism patients and around 16 patients who later progressed to ophthalmopathy. The 75 to 100 discovery patients were randomly divided into training and test sets at a 7:3 ratio. Thyroid tissue and blood T-cell repertoires from roughly six Graves' hyperthyroidism patients were also compared in the study. After sampling, hyperthyroidism patients received methimazole starting at 30 mg daily, and ophthalmopathy patients received high-dose intravenous methylprednisolone. According to the paper, TCR Vbeta CDR3 sequencing was carried out on 135 peripheral blood samples, which came from 40 to 45 ophthalmopathy, about 75 hyperthyroidism and approximately 17 progressor patients.

General conclusions and limits of the study: Most expanded thyroid clonotypes (frequency above 0.001) were also detected in blood, suggesting blood repertoires may reflect thyroid immune responses. Sample size was not statistically predetermined, and blinding of investigators to group allocation was not performed. In validation, progression to ophthalmopathy was predicted by the model with 65% to 71% sensitivity and just over 72% specificity, a median of 6.5 months before onset. A model built on a 13 V-J signature distinguished ophthalmopathy from stable hyperthyroidism, reaching 87.88% sensitivity and about 81% specificity in cross-validation and 80%/75% in testing.

In the ophthalmopathy patients, disease was moderately to severely active, with a Clinical Activity Score of 3 or more, a NOSPECS grade of 4 or more, and a duration of less than 3 months. The study excluded patients with uncontrolled infections, other autoimmune diseases, pregnancy or lactation. Diagnoses were established on the basis of clinical symptoms, serum thyroxine and TRAb, thyroid ultrasound, and orbital computed tomography. Ficoll-Paque density gradient centrifugation was used to isolate PBMCs from about 10 ml of fresh peripheral blood. Trizol reagent was used to extract total RNA, and RNA quality was then checked on an Agilent 2100 Bioanalyzer. The CDR3 holds 15 amino acids from the cysteine to the phenylalanine. Left in the record is the CDR3 DNA by itself, 45 bases read in frame from the first base. V and J are truncated by 0 bases and 6 bases respectively, leaving an intervening sequence of 14 bases. From the germline V gene, CDR1 is SNHLY and CDR2 is FYNNEI.

The TCR beta CDR3 regions were amplified from RNA transcripts. The first round of RT-PCR for the TCR CDR3 was performed with the HTBI primer set and the Qiagen OneStep RT-PCR kit. Libraries were constructed in a second round of multiplex PCR, after which size selection and purification were carried out. Sequencing of the libraries was done on an Illumina HiSeq2000 using paired-end 100 bp reads. The study's own analysis went as follows. SOAPnuke was used to process the raw data, removing reads that contained adapters or uncalled bases, had a mean Phred below 15, or lacked an exact match to the constant primer or identifier. High-quality paired reads were merged with COPE v1.2.5, and unique nucleotide sequences were defined as clonotypes. Clonotypes were aligned to IMGT TRBV, TRBD and TRBJ reference segments using MiTCR v1.1. The analysis was restricted to V-J combinations with a frequency above 0.0001, which together covered around 99% of the repertoires. The TCS score was defined as F50 (clonal expansion) divided by E x V (chaos), with BLOSUM62-based TCRdist calculated between CDR3 peptides within each V-J. Welch's t-statistics and random forest reduced 500 to 650 V-J features to 10 to 15, which were used in a naive Bayes classifier (R e1071). The public reads were quality trimmed at Q25 with fastp and then assembled into clones with MiXCR by TCRdb, keeping productive beta chains. Each CDR3 protein appears once, grouped with its most common genes and DNA. It is TCRdb's table, rather than the study itself, that gives the V and J calls and clone size. Within this sample are approximately 690,000 distinct CDR3 sequences, with around 21% of them counted one time only. Roughly a third of the sample is held by the ten biggest clonotypes.

Material for sequencing was blood. The chain joins TRBV2 to TRBJ1-1; the D segment could be TRBD1, given 6 matching bases. This TCR was recovered from a man in his thirties or forties with Graves' ophthalmopathy. The sequence in DNA is TGTGCCAGCAGTGAAGCGCTAACAGGGAGGGCTGAAGCTTTCTTT. The translation is CASSEALTGRAEAFF.